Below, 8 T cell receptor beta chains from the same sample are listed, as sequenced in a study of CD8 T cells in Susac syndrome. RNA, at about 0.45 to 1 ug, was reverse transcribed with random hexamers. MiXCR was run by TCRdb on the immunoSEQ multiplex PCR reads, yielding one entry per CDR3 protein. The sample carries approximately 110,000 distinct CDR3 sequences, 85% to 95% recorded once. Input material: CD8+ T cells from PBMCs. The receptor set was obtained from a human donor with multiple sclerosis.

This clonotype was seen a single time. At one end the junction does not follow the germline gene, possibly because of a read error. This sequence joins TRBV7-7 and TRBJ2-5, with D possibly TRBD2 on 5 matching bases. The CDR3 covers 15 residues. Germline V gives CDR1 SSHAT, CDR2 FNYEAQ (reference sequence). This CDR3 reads CASSSRSGNQETQYF. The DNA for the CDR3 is TGTGCTAGCAGCTCCCGGTCCGGGAATCAAGAGACCCAGTACTTC.

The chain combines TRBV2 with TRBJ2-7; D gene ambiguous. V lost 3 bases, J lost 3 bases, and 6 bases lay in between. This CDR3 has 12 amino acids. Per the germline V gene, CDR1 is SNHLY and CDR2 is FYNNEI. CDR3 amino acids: CASSDSVYEQYV. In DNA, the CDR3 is TGTGCCAGCAGTGACAGTGTCTACGAGCAGTACGTC.

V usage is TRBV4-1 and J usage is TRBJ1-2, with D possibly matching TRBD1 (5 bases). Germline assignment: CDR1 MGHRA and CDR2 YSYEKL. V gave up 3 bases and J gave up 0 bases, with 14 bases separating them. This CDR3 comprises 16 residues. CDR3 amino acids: CASSQVRDLPNYGYTF. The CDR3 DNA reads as TGCGCCAGCAGCCAGGTACGGGACCTCCCTAACTATGGCTACACCTTC.

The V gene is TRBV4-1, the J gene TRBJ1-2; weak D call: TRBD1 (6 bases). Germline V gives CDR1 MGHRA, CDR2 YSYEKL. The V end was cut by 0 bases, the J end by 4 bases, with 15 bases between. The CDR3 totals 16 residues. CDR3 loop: CASSQDLAGAVYGYTF. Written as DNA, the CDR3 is TGCGCCAGCAGCCAAGATCTGGCAGGGGCCGTCTATGGCTACACCTTC.

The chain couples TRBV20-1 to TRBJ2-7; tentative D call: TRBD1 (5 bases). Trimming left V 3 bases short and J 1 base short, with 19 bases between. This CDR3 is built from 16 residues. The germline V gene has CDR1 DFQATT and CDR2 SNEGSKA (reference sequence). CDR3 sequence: CSARETRQWESYEQYF. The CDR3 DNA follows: TGCAGTGCTAGGGAAACGAGACAGTGGGAATCCTACGAGCAGTACTTC.

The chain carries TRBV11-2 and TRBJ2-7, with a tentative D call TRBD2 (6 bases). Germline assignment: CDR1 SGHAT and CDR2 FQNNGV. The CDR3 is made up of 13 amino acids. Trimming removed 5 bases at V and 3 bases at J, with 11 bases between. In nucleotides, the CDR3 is TGTGCCAGCAGCATTCAGGAGGGCTACGAGCAGTACTTC. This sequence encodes CASSIQEGYEQYF. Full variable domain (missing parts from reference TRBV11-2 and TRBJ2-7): EAGVAQSPRYKIIEKRQSVAFWCNPISGHATLYWYQQILGQGPKLLIQFQNNGVVDDSQLPKDRFSAERLKGVDSTLKIQPAKLEDSAVYLCASSIQEGYEQYFGPGTRLTVT.

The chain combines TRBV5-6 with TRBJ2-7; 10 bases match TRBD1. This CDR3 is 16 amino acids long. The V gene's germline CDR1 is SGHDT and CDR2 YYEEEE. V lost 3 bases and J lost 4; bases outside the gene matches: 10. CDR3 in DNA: TGTGCCAGCAGCTGGAGGGGACAGGGGCCCACGTACGAGCAGTACGTC. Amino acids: CASSWRGQGPTYEQYV.

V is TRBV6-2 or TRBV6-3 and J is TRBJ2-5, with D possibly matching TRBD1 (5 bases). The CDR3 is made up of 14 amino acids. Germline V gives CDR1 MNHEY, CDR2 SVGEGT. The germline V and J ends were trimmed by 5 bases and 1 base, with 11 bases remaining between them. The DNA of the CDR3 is TGTGCCAGCAGTAACAGGATTTTCCAAGAGACCCAGTACTTC. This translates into CASSNRIFQETQYF.